Shown below are 26 T cell receptor beta chains from a single sample sequenced in a study of T cell changes during pregnancy in multiple sclerosis. Sequencing used immunoSEQ multiplex PCR; TCRdb keeps in-frame clones, though not all of them. The sample has around 80,000 clones; just over 90% are singletons. Sequencing used peripheral blood, obtained before pregnancy. All receptors derive from a female donor with multiple sclerosis, enrolled in a pregnancy study.

This chain links TRBV4-1 with TRBJ1-3; D is possibly TRBD1 (5 bases). This CDR3 has 17 amino acids. Trimming shortened V by 0 bases and J by 4 bases, and 16 bases separated the two germline ends. Germline CDR1 MGHRA, CDR2 YSYEKL. The CDR3 coding sequence is TGCGCCAGCAGCCAAGATCCTCAGGGATCATACGGAAACACCATATATTTT. Translation gives CASSQDPQGSYGNTIYF.

The V gene is TRBV13, the J gene TRBJ2-3; 12 bases map to TRBD2. From germline, CDR1 is PRHDT and CDR2 FYEKMQ (reference sequence). The CDR3 has 16 amino acids. V was pared by 1 base and J by 5 bases, with 4 bases of the junction left unmatched. The CDR3 DNA reads as TGTGCCAGCAGCTTAGCCCGGACTAGCGGGGAAGATACGCAGTATTTT. It specifies CASSLARTSGEDTQYF.

V is TRBV6-5 and J is TRBJ1-1; tentative D call: TRBD1 (5 bases). Trimming cost V 0 bases and J 3 bases, with 11 bases left between them. Germline-derived CDR1 and CDR2 are MNHEY and SVGAGI. This CDR3 has 15 amino acids. The CDR3 spells CASSYSIGVYTEAFF. As DNA, the CDR3 is TGTGCCAGCAGTTACTCGATAGGGGTATACACTGAAGCTTTCTTT.

The chain combines TRBV5-4 with TRBJ1-2; 8 bases align to TRBD1. Germline V gene data show CDR1 as SGHNT and CDR2 as YYREEE (reference sequence). The CDR3 is 16 amino acids. V shed 4 bases, J shed 0 bases, and the junction held 8 bases outside the gene matches. The CDR3 DNA reads TGTGCCAGCAGCCCAGGACAGGGTGGATCTAACTATGGCTACACCTTC. Encoded protein: CASSPGQGGSNYGYTF. Full variable domain (outside the CDR3, taken from reference TRBV5-4 and TRBJ1-2): ETGVTQSPTHLIKTRGQQVTLRCSSQSGHNTVSWYQQALGQGPQFIFQYYREEENGRGNFPPRFSGLQFPNYSSELNVNALELDDSALYLCASSPGQGGSNYGYTFGSGTRLTVV.

J is TRBJ1-5 and V is TRBV13; D is unclear. Germline assignment: CDR1 PRHDT and CDR2 FYEKMQ (reference sequence). The CDR3 covers 14 residues. V shed 0 bases and J shed 5 bases, with 8 bases lying between them. The CDR3 sequence is CASSLGASDQPQHF. The CDR3 nucleotides read TGTGCCAGCAGCTTAGGGGCCAGCGATCAGCCCCAGCATTTT.

The chain links TRBV5-4 to TRBJ2-7; the D gene is possibly TRBD2 (8 bases). This CDR3 is built from 14 residues. Germline V CDR1 and CDR2: SGHNT, YYREEE (reference sequence). Trimming took 4 bases from V and 3 from J, leaving 14 bases between them. CDR3 in amino acids: CASSREGQHYEQYF. DNA for the CDR3: TGTGCCAGCAGCCGGGAGGGACAGCACTACGAGCAGTACTTC.

This sequence joins TRBV5-4 and TRBJ1-1; D call uncertain. The CDR3 is made up of 12 amino acids. Germline assignment: CDR1 SGHNT and CDR2 YYREEE (reference sequence). V was shortened by 0 bases and J by 3 bases, with 3 bases between the two germline ends. As DNA, the CDR3 is TGTGCCAGCAGCTTGGTCGACACTGAAGCTTTCTTT. This codes for CASSLVDTEAFF.

As DNA, the CDR3 is TGTGCCAGCAGCCCCCGGGAGGTTCATTATTCACCCCTCCACTTT. This sequence encodes CASSPREVHYSPLHF. The chain has TRBV4-2 and TRBJ1-6; D unclear. The CDR3 is made up of 15 amino acids. Trimming shortened V by 4 bases and J by 8 bases, and 15 bases separated the two germline ends. Per the germline V gene, CDR1 is LGHNA and CDR2 is YNFKEQ.

This clone was observed a few times. This chain links TRBV7-9 with TRBJ2-5, with 8 bases that match TRBD1. Trimming removed 8 bases from V and 4 bases from J; junction bases left unmatched: 6. Germline assignment: CDR1 SEHNR and CDR2 FQNEAQ (reference sequence). This CDR3 spans 13 amino acids. The CDR3 bases are TGTGCCAGCCAAGACAGGGGTGGAGAGACCCAGTACTTC. This sequence encodes CASQDRGGETQYF.

The gene calls are TRBV18 and TRBJ2-5; D unclear. The CDR3 covers 13 residues. CDR1 and CDR2 from the germline V gene are KGHSH and LQKENI. With 6 bases removed from V and 5 bases from J, the gap between germline ends came to 13 bases. The CDR3 nucleotides are TGTGCCAGCTCGTCAGGAATTAGGGAGACCCAGTACTTC. Amino acids: CASSSGIRETQYF.

This clone was counted once. The V call is TRBV14, the J call TRBJ2-1, with 8 bases lining up with TRBD1. The germline V gene has CDR1 SGHDN and CDR2 FVKESK. V lost 3 bases, J lost 6 bases, and 10 bases stayed unmatched. The CDR3 runs 16 residues. For the CDR3, the DNA is TGTGCCAGCAGCCACCGAAGGAACAGGGGGGTCAATGAGCAGTTCTTC. Protein sequence: CASSHRRNRGVNEQFF.

The chain employs TRBV9 and TRBJ2-7, with 14 bases fitting TRBD2. The CDR3 contains 21 residues. Per germline, CDR1 SGDLS and CDR2 YYNGEE. The V gene end was trimmed by 1 base and the J gene end by 4 bases; junction bases not matched to a gene: 19. The CDR3 DNA is TGTGCCAGCAGCGTAAGTCCAGATCAGGGACTAGCGGGGGCGCCAACTTACGAGCAGTACTTC. It specifies CASSVSPDQGLAGAPTYEQYF.

On this clone itself: The same CDR3 can be traced to other DNA sequences in this sample. V usage is TRBV29-1 and J usage is TRBJ1-3; D not resolved. This CDR3 has 11 amino acids. V gave up 4 bases and J gave up 3 bases, with 4 bases separating them. Germline loops: CDR1 SQVTM, CDR2 ANQGSEA. The CDR3 sequence is CSVVLGNTIYF. As DNA, the CDR3 is TGCAGCGTTGTTCTTGGAAACACCATATATTTT.

The chain recombines TRBV7-6 with TRBJ2-1; 14 bases are shared with TRBD2. CDR1 SGHVS and CDR2 FNYEAQ come from the germline V gene. The CDR3 covers 16 residues. Trimming cost V 6 bases and J 4 bases; bases outside gene matches: 5. The CDR3 DNA sequence: TGTGCCAGCAGTCGACTAGCGGGGGGGTCTTACAATGAGCAGTTCTTC. Residues: CASSRLAGGSYNEQFF. Looking up the rest from reference TRBV7-6 and TRBJ2-1 gives the full variable domain: GAGVSQSPRYKVTKRGQDVALRCDPISGHVSLYWYRQALGQGPEFLTYFNYEAQQDKSGLPNDRFSAERPEGSISTLTIQRTEQRDSAMYRCASSRLAGGSYNEQFFGPGTRLTVL.

This clone was seen more than once but under ten times. This chain connects TRBV5-5 to TRBJ1-1; 7 bases agree with TRBD1. Trimming took 6 bases from V and 4 from J; bases not matched to a gene: 9. The germline V gene has CDR1 SGHKS and CDR2 YYEKEE (reference sequence). This CDR3 spans 14 amino acids. CDR3 sequence: CASTVGTASTEAFF. CDR3 nucleotide sequence: TGTGCCAGCACCGTAGGGACAGCGAGCACTGAAGCTTTCTTT.

The CDR3 sequence: CASSWGQAPDTEAFF. The CDR3 DNA follows: TGCGCCAGCAGCTGGGGACAGGCTCCGGACACTGAAGCTTTCTTT. The chain is built from TRBV5-1 and TRBJ1-1; 8 bases are a match to TRBD1. V lost 3 bases to trimming and J lost 3 bases; unmatched junction nucleotides: 7. From germline, CDR1 is SGHRS and CDR2 YFSETQ. The CDR3 loop spans 15 amino acids.

The V call is TRBV4-2, the J call TRBJ1-5; D unresolved. Germline assignment: CDR1 LGHNA and CDR2 YNFKEQ. The V end lost 0 bases, the J end lost 6 bases, and 3 bases lay between the germline ends. CDR3 length: 12 amino acids. Here the CDR3 reads CASSQDSQPQHF. The CDR3 DNA reads TGTGCCAGCAGCCAAGATAGTCAGCCCCAGCATTTT.

J is TRBJ2-7 and V is TRBV5-4; D call uncertain. Trimming took 3 bases from V and 6 from J, leaving 13 bases between them. The CDR3 runs to 13 residues. Germline V gives CDR1 SGHNT, CDR2 YYREEE (reference sequence). In nucleotides, the CDR3 is TGTGCCAGCAGCTCCCGGTCTCGACTCGAGCAGTACTTC. It specifies CASSSRSRLEQYF.

This rearrangement joins TRBV9 to TRBJ2-3; TRBD1 matches at 7 bases. The CDR3 totals 16 residues. Trimming removed 5 bases from V and 2 bases from J; junction bases left unmatched: 11. Germline CDR1 and CDR2: SGDLS and YYNGEE. CDR3 loop: CASSRGGRAPTDTQYF. The CDR3, as DNA: TGTGCCAGCAGTCGAGGGGGCCGGGCACCCACAGATACGCAGTATTTT. The variable domain in full, with the rest retrieved from reference TRBV9 and TRBJ2-3, is DSGVTQTPKHLITATGQRVTLRCSPRSGDLSVYWYQQSLDQGLQFLIQYYNGEERAKGNILERFSAQQFPDLHSELNLSSLELGDSALYFCASSRGGRAPTDTQYFGPGTRLTVL.

The rearrangement uses TRBV5-4 and TRBJ2-3; D gene uncertain. The CDR3 contains 11 residues. Germline V gives CDR1 SGHNT, CDR2 YYREEE (reference sequence). V lost 4 bases to trimming and J lost 2 bases, with 2 bases between them. In DNA form, the CDR3 reads TGTGCCAGCAGCCTCACAGATACGCAGTATTTT. Protein product: CASSLTDTQYF.

This chain uses TRBV13 with TRBJ2-7; D gene ambiguous. CDR1 and CDR2 from the germline V gene are PRHDT and FYEKMQ (reference sequence). With 0 bases removed from V and 7 bases from J, the gap between germline ends came to 4 bases. This CDR3 spans 11 amino acids. CDR3 in amino acids: CASSLGREQYF. The CDR3 bases are TGTGCCAGCAGCTTAGGGAGGGAGCAGTACTTC.

The chain employs TRBV11-2 and TRBJ2-1; the D is unclear. The V end was cut by 1 base, the J end by 9 bases, with 10 bases between. CDR3 size: 13 residues. Germline CDR1 SGHAT, CDR2 FQNNGV. The CDR3 region has the DNA TGTGCCAGCAGCTTAGTCACCCCGGGTGAGCAGTTCTTC. Protein product: CASSLVTPGEQFF.

The rearrangement joins TRBV7-8 to TRBJ1-1; TRBD1 is a possible D gene (6 bases). Trimming took off 5 bases at V and 7 bases at J, with 17 bases between the two ends. This CDR3 has 14 residues. Germline-derived CDR1 and CDR2 are SGHVS and FQNEAQ. The CDR3 protein is CASSVAGAVGEAFF. DNA for the CDR3: TGTGCCAGCAGCGTTGCGGGGGCAGTAGGTGAAGCTTTCTTT.

J is TRBJ1-3 and V is TRBV18; D remains ambiguous. From germline, CDR1 is KGHSH and CDR2 LQKENI. The germline V and J ends were trimmed by 3 bases and 3 bases, with 12 bases remaining between them. The CDR3 is made up of 15 amino acids. The CDR3 sequence: CASSPAAEDGNTIYF. CDR3 coding DNA: TGTGCCAGCTCACCGGCGGCGGAGGATGGAAACACCATATATTTT.

The chain employs TRBV5-1 and TRBJ2-5; maybe TRBD2 (8 bases). Germline CDR1 and CDR2: SGHRS and YFSETQ. The CDR3 consists of 15 residues. V lost 3 bases and J lost 4, with 16 bases in between. This chain's CDR3 is CASSSGLAGGETQYF. DNA of the CDR3: TGCGCCAGCAGCTCCGGACTAGCAGGGGGAGAGACCCAGTACTTC.

The J gene is TRBJ1-3, the V gene TRBV6-5; D is perhaps TRBD1 (5 bases). Trimming took 7 bases from V and 0 from J, leaving 10 bases between them. The germline gives CDR1 MNHEY, CDR2 SVGAGI. The CDR3 covers 14 residues. CDR3: CASKTDFSGNTIYF. The DNA for the CDR3 is TGTGCCAGCAAGACAGATTTCTCTGGAAACACCATATATTTT.